The 14 T cell receptor beta chains below come from one sample, sequenced in a study of technical replicates of blood from several donors. The assay was immunoSEQ multiplex PCR, and TCRdb's table has in-frame clones only and misses some. In the table there are tens of thousands of clones, roughly 92% of which are singletons. Sequenced sample: T cells isolated from PBMCs. The receptors were gathered from a human donor in good health.

This chain uses TRBV18 with TRBJ2-5; 10 nucleotides agree with TRBD2. J was trimmed by 2 bases and V by 1 base; bases with no gene match: 1. Germline V gene lookup returns CDR1 KGHSH and CDR2 LQKENI. The CDR3 has 15 amino acids. The CDR3 coding sequence is TGTGCCAGCTCACCACTGACTAGCGGGCAAGAGACCCAGTACTTC. Translation: CASSPLTSGQETQYF.

The rearrangement uses TRBV6-6 and TRBJ1-1, with D perhaps matching TRBD1 (6 bases). In germline, CDR1 is MNHNY, CDR2 SVGAGI (reference sequence). V lost 7 bases and J 1 base, leaving 13 bases between the germline ends. The CDR3 has 14 amino acids. As DNA, the CDR3 is TGTGCCAGCATTCCCCCGGGACAGAACACTGAAGCTTTCTTT. Protein product: CASIPPGQNTEAFF.

The chain carries TRBV11-3 and TRBJ1-4; no reliable D call. Germline CDR1 reads SGHNT; CDR2 reads YENEEA. The CDR3 length is 12 residues. V gave up 3 bases and J gave up 8 bases, with 7 bases separating them. For the CDR3, the DNA is TGTGCCAGCAGCTTCGGGGAGGAAAAACTGTTTTTT. It yields the protein CASSFGEEKLFF.

This chain connects TRBV7-2 to TRBJ2-3; D perhaps matches TRBD2 (5 bases). CDR3 length equals 16 residues. Trimming pared 4 bases from V and 4 bases from J, leaving 18 bases between. The germline V gene has CDR1 SGHTA and CDR2 FQGNSA. Written as DNA, the CDR3 is TGTGCCAGCAGCTCCCCGAGCGGATTCGTGCCAGATACGCAGTATTTT. It is translated as CASSSPSGFVPDTQYF.

The chain employs TRBV9 and TRBJ2-1; no firm D call. Germline CDR1 is SGDLS and CDR2 is YYNGEE. This CDR3 contains 14 residues. V lost 0 bases and J 7 bases, leaving 11 bases between the germline ends. The CDR3 loop reads CASSVGWRPNEQFF. In DNA, the CDR3 is TGTGCCAGCAGCGTAGGGTGGAGACCTAATGAGCAGTTCTTC. Supplemented by reference TRBV9 and TRBJ2-1, the full variable domain reads DSGVTQTPKHLITATGQRVTLRCSPRSGDLSVYWYQQSLDQGLQFLIQYYNGEERAKGNILERFSAQQFPDLHSELNLSSLELGDSALYFCASSVGWRPNEQFFGPGTRLTVL.

The chain links TRBV7-9 to TRBJ2-2, with TRBD1 as a possible D gene (5 bases). Germline CDR1 and CDR2: SEHNR and FQNEAQ (reference sequence). This CDR3 is 14 amino acids long. Trimming took 5 bases from V and 3 from J, leaving 10 bases between them. The CDR3 coding sequence is TGTGCCAGCAGCATTTCCAGGGACACCGGGGAGCTGTTTTTT. Its translation: CASSISRDTGELFF.

The chain couples TRBV6-6 to TRBJ1-4; D uncertain. Trimming took off 0 bases at V and 4 bases at J, with 3 bases between the two ends. The CDR3 contains 13 residues. Per the germline V gene, CDR1 is MNHNY and CDR2 is SVGAGI (reference sequence). CDR3 in DNA: TGTGCCAGCAGTTACTCCGGTAATGAAAAACTGTTTTTT. Translating gives CASSYSGNEKLFF.

The CDR3 region has the DNA TGTGCCAGCAGCTCGGGACAGGGGGCTGGCATTCAGTACTTC. Protein sequence: CASSSGQGAGIQYF. The rearrangement uses TRBV9 and TRBJ2-4; 12 nucleotides align to TRBD1. J lost 9 bases, V lost 4 bases, and 5 bases had no gene match. The CDR3 spans 14 residues. Germline loops: CDR1 SGDLS, CDR2 YYNGEE.

The genes are TRBV9 and TRBJ1-2, with D perhaps matching TRBD1 (5 bases). The CDR3 runs to 15 residues. Germline V gene data show CDR1 as SGDLS and CDR2 as YYNGEE. Between the trimmed V and J ends, which lost 3 bases and 1 base, there was a span of 13 bases. CDR3 protein: CASSGPRRGNYGYTF. The CDR3 DNA follows: TGTGCCAGCAGCGGACCCAGGAGGGGTAACTATGGCTACACCTTC.

This clone was counted once. V and J are TRBV30 and TRBJ1-5; no reliable D call. V dropped 3 bases and J dropped 0 bases, with 3 bases sitting between them. Per the germline V gene, CDR1 is GTSNPN and CDR2 is SVGIG (reference sequence). CDR3 length equals 12 residues. This CDR3 is CAWSYSNQPQHF. The DNA for the CDR3 is TGTGCCTGGAGCTATAGCAATCAGCCCCAGCATTTT. The whole variable domain, filled in from reference TRBV30 and TRBJ1-5, reads SQTIHQWPATLVQPVGSPLSLECTVEGTSNPNLYWYRQAAGRGLQLLFYSVGIGQISSEVPQNLSASRPQDRQFILSSKKLLLSDSGFYLCAWSYSNQPQHFGDGTRLSIL.

The chain is built from TRBV27 and TRBJ1-1; D is possibly TRBD1 (6 bases). The CDR3 extends over 10 amino acids. Germline V CDR1 and CDR2: MNHEY, SMNVEV (reference sequence). Trimming took off 6 bases at V and 9 bases at J, with 8 bases between the two ends. The CDR3 nucleotides are TGTGCCAGCAGAGGACAGCAAGCTTTCTTT. Amino acid sequence: CASRGQQAFF.

This chain joins TRBV9 and TRBJ1-4, with TRBD1 matching 10 bases. The CDR3 runs 16 residues. Per germline, CDR1 SGDLS and CDR2 YYNGEE. The V and J ends lost 0 bases and 7 bases, in that order; junction bases with no gene match: 6. The CDR3 nucleotides are TGTGCCAGCAGCGTAGGAAGACAGGGGGCTTTTGAAAAACTGTTTTTT. Translating gives CASSVGRQGAFEKLFF.

V and J are TRBV7-9 and TRBJ2-1; D perhaps matches TRBD2 (5 bases). CDR1 and CDR2 from the germline V gene are SEHNR and FQNEAQ (reference sequence). The V and J ends lost 5 bases and 0 bases respectively, with 14 bases between them. This CDR3 spans 16 amino acids. CDR3 coding DNA: TGTGCCAGCAGCCCCCCCTCGGGGAGCTCCTACAATGAGCAGTTCTTC. This gives the protein CASSPPSGSSYNEQFF.

V gene TRBV7-9 combines with J gene TRBJ2-7; D is unclear. V lost 8 bases and J lost 5, with 7 bases in between. CDR3 size: 10 residues. CDR1 is SEHNR and CDR2 is FQNEAQ in the germline V gene (reference sequence). CDR3 amino acids: CASGSHEQYF. As DNA, the CDR3 is TGTGCCAGCGGTAGCCACGAGCAGTACTTC. The whole variable domain, filled in from reference TRBV7-9 and TRBJ2-7, reads DTGVSQNPRHKITKRGQNVTFRCDPISEHNRLYWYRQTLGQGPEFLTYFQNEAQLEKSRLLSDRFSAERPKGSFSTLEIQRTEQGDSAMYLCASGSHEQYFGPGTRLTVT.